The next 9 T cell receptor beta chains were all read from a single sample in a study of T-cell reconstitution after alpha-beta-depleted transplantation in children. Unique molecular identifiers were incorporated during preparation of the TCRbeta library. TCRdb ran MiXCR on the PCR reads and lists one entry per CDR3 protein. The table has 210,000 or so distinct CDR3 sequences, 8.5% to 10% seen once. The sequencing used PBMCs from the stem cell graft donor, collected from the stem cell graft. Source of these receptors: a human donor who donated a stem cell graft to a child with acute lymphoblastic leukemia.

This clonotype occurred a few times. CDR3 DNA: TGTGCCAGCAGCTTGGCCAGGACAGGGGCCCTGTCCTACGAGCAGTACTTC. Residues: CASSLARTGALSYEQYF. This sequence joins TRBV5-6 and TRBJ2-7; 9 positions match TRBD1. The V segment lost 0 bases and the J segment 1 base; nucleotides outside the gene matches: 8. The CDR3 is made up of 17 amino acids. CDR1 is SGHDT and CDR2 is YYEEEE in the germline V gene.

This chain uses TRBV20-1 with TRBJ1-1; D possibly corresponds to TRBD1 (5 bases). Germline V gene lookup returns CDR1 DFQATT and CDR2 SNEGSKA (reference sequence). Trimming left V 6 bases short and J 1 base short, with 18 bases between. The CDR3 is 15 amino acids. The CDR3 sequence is CSATYSGATNTEAFF. In DNA, the CDR3 is TGCAGTGCAACTTATTCCGGGGCAACGAACACTGAAGCTTTCTTT.

This clonotype showed up just a few times. The CDR3 DNA reads as TGTGCCAGCAGCTTAGGAATGATTAGCAATCAGCCCCAGCATTTT. It yields the protein CASSLGMISNQPQHF. This sequence joins TRBV7-8 and TRBJ1-5; D not certain. V was pared by 1 base and J by 0 bases, with 7 bases between. CDR1 SGHVS and CDR2 FQNEAQ come from the germline V gene. This CDR3 has 15 residues.

This clonotype was seen a handful of times. The chain joins TRBV4-1 to TRBJ1-6, with a tentative D call TRBD1 (6 bases). V shed 3 bases and J shed 5 bases, with 17 bases lying between them. The CDR3 spans 17 residues. CDR1 MGHRA and CDR2 YSYEKL come from the germline V gene. The CDR3 reads CASSQQENRDNNSPLHF. CDR3 nucleotide sequence: TGCGCCAGCAGCCAGCAAGAGAACAGGGACAATAATTCACCCCTCCACTTT.

This clonotype was found a few times. The rearrangement uses TRBV29-1 and TRBJ2-5; D tentatively reads TRBD1 or TRBD2 (6 bases each). V lost 5 bases and J lost 5, with 15 bases in between. The CDR3 consists of 13 residues. Germline V gene data show CDR1 as SQVTM and CDR2 as ANQGSEA. The CDR3 here is CSVRGQVEETQYF. The CDR3 DNA reads TGCAGCGTTCGGGGGCAGGTCGAGGAGACCCAGTACTTC.

This clonotype came up many times. V and J are TRBV7-2 and TRBJ2-2; 9 bases are shared with TRBD1. Germline V gene data show CDR1 as SGHTA and CDR2 as FQGNSA. Trimming removed 5 bases from V and 7 bases from J; junction bases left unmatched: 5. The CDR3 totals 14 residues. The CDR3 DNA reads as TGTGCCAGCAGCCTTACAGGGGGCATCGGGGAGCTGTTTTTT. Translated, it gives CASSLTGGIGELFF.

This clonotype has more than one count but fewer than ten. CDR3: CAWSATGAYEQYF. CDR3 nucleotide sequence: TGTGCCTGGAGTGCGACAGGGGCCTACGAGCAGTACTTC. The J gene is TRBJ2-7, the V gene TRBV30, with 8 bases fitting TRBD1. Losses at the gene ends were 1 base for V and 2 bases for J; bases not matched to a gene: 1. CDR3 length equals 13 residues. Germline CDR1 and CDR2: GTSNPN and SVGIG (reference sequence).

In this sample, this clonotype turned up many times. The genes are TRBV12-3 or TRBV12-4 and TRBJ2-1; possibly TRBD2 for D (6 bases). Trimming shortened V by 5 bases and J by 10 bases, and 15 bases separated the two germline ends. This CDR3 region has 13 residues. In DNA form, the CDR3 reads TGTGCCAGCAGTCGGGACTCCCGTGAAGAGCAGTTCTTC. It codes for CASSRDSREEQFF.

The chain combines TRBV7-9 with TRBJ1-6; the D gene is possibly TRBD1 (5 bases). The CDR3 length is 15 residues. Germline V lookup: CDR1 SEHNR, CDR2 FQNEAQ (reference sequence). Trimming removed 1 base at V and 8 bases at J, with 12 bases between. CDR3 DNA sequence: TGTGCCAGCAGCTTAGGAGGAGGGGCGGATTCACCCCTCCACTTT. Protein sequence: CASSLGGGADSPLHF.